These 21 T cell receptor beta chains came from one sample sequenced in a study of cytomegalovirus exposure and HLA in healthy donors. Researchers ran the PCR with 60 Vbeta and 13 Jbeta primers. Some clones are missing from TCRdb's copy, which holds only in-frame ones; the method was immunoSEQ multiplex PCR. The top ten clones hold about 1.2% of a sample with over 110,000 clones, 73% of them seen once. What was sequenced was PBMCs. The receptors stem from a woman aged 40 to 50 in good health and CMV-seronegative.

This rearrangement joins TRBV28 to TRBJ2-4, with TRBD2 as a possible D gene (6 bases). Germline V gene data show CDR1 as MDHEN and CDR2 as SYDVKM. CDR3 length equals 15 residues. Trimming removed 1 base from V and 0 bases from J, with 7 bases in between. The CDR3, as DNA: TGTGCCAGCAGTTTATCGGGACTAGCCAAAAACATTCAGTACTTC. As protein: CASSLSGLAKNIQYF.

The chain uses TRBV11-2 and TRBJ1-2; 9 bases match TRBD1. Germline CDR1 is SGHAT and CDR2 is FQNNGV. Trimming at V came to 3 bases and at J to 2 bases, leaving 13 bases not matched to a gene. The CDR3 length is 18 residues. DNA for the CDR3: TGTGCCAGCAGCTTTGGGTTCGGGGACAGGGCCTGGAACTATGGCTACACCTTC. This gives the protein CASSFGFGDRAWNYGYTF.

This sequence joins TRBV19 and TRBJ1-1; 8 positions match TRBD1. The germline V gene encodes CDR1 LNHDA and CDR2 SQIVND (reference sequence). The CDR3 length is 13 residues. With V trimmed by 4 bases and J by 4 bases, 2 bases remained unmatched. CDR3 protein: CASSKDRGTEAFF. CDR3 nucleotide sequence: TGTGCCAGTAGTAAAGACAGGGGCACTGAAGCTTTCTTT.

This chain connects TRBV5-6 to TRBJ1-1, with D tentatively TRBD1 (5 bases). Trimming removed 6 bases at V and 4 bases at J, with 16 bases between. The CDR3 runs to 14 residues. CDR1 and CDR2 from the germline V gene are SGHDT and YYEEEE. The CDR3 loop is CASTPGGMGTEAFF. Here the CDR3 DNA reads TGTGCCAGCACCCCGGGGGGAATGGGCACTGAAGCTTTCTTT. The full variable domain, completed using reference TRBV5-6 and TRBJ1-1, is DAGVTQSPTHLIKTRGQQVTLRCSPKSGHDTVSWYQQALGQGPQFIFQYYEEEERQRGNFPDRFSGHQFPNYSSELNVNALLLGDSALYLCASTPGGMGTEAFFGQGTRLTVV.

The V and J genes are TRBV18 and TRBJ1-2, with 7 bases lining up with TRBD1. The germline V gene encodes CDR1 KGHSH and CDR2 LQKENI. This CDR3 is 17 amino acids long. V shed 3 bases and J 0 bases; nucleotides not matched to a gene: 10. The CDR3 spells CASSPQSGQTTNYGYTF. As DNA, the CDR3 is TGTGCCAGCTCACCCCAATCGGGACAGACTACTAACTATGGCTACACCTTC.

V usage is TRBV5-1 and J usage is TRBJ2-5; weak D call: TRBD1 (6 bases). CDR1 SGHRS and CDR2 YFSETQ come from the germline V gene. Trimming shortened V by 7 bases and J by 0 bases, and 13 bases separated the two germline ends. CDR3 length: 14 residues. CDR3 region: CASSGQSDQETQYF. For the CDR3, the DNA is TGCGCCAGCTCTGGACAGTCGGACCAAGAGACCCAGTACTTC.

The chain couples TRBV7-2 to TRBJ1-4, with TRBD1 as a possible D gene (5 bases). The germline V and J ends were trimmed by 1 base and 7 bases, with 13 bases remaining between them. The germline gives CDR1 SGHTA, CDR2 FQGNSA. This CDR3 contains 15 residues. CDR3 sequence (DNA): TGTGCCAGCAGCTTAGTCGTGACAGTAGGTGAAAAACTGTTTTTT. It yields the protein CASSLVVTVGEKLFF.

V gene TRBV15 combines with J gene TRBJ2-7; 9 bases line up with TRBD2. This CDR3 has 14 residues. The ends lost 4 bases at V and 4 bases at J; junction bases unmatched: 5. CDR1 is LNHNV and CDR2 is YYDKDF in the germline V gene (reference sequence). The CDR3 nucleotides are TGTGCCACCAGCAATGGCGGGGGGGTTTACGAGCAGTACTTC. Protein product: CATSNGGGVYEQYF.

The DNA for the CDR3 is TGTGCCAGCAGTCCTTCTCCTAGCGGGGGGGCCGATGAGCAGTTCTTC. Translation: CASSPSPSGGADEQFF. The rearrangement uses TRBV5-6 and TRBJ2-1, with TRBD2 matching over 12 bases. V was clipped by 5 bases and J by 8 bases; unmatched bases: 11. Germline CDR1 SGHDT, CDR2 YYEEEE. The CDR3 spans 16 residues.

The chain has TRBV27 and TRBJ2-1; 10 bases agree with TRBD2. The CDR3 spans 15 residues. Germline CDR1 is MNHEY and CDR2 is SMNVEV (reference sequence). The ends lost 4 bases at V and 9 bases at J; junction bases unmatched: 9. This CDR3 is CASSYLAGGLREQFF. The CDR3, as DNA: TGTGCCAGCAGTTACTTAGCGGGGGGTCTCCGTGAGCAGTTCTTC.

The V gene is TRBV9, the J gene TRBJ2-3; a possible D gene is TRBD1 (5 bases). V was trimmed by 0 bases and J by 3 bases, leaving 17 bases between them. Germline values: CDR1 SGDLS, CDR2 YYNGEE. The CDR3 sequence is 17 residues long. The CDR3 sequence is CASSVAQGLDITDTQYF. Here the CDR3 DNA reads TGTGCCAGCAGCGTAGCGCAGGGTTTGGATATAACAGATACGCAGTATTTT.

This clone was counted only a few times. This chain uses TRBV27 with TRBJ1-1; D is possibly TRBD1 (6 bases). There are 14 residues in the CDR3. Germline V gives CDR1 MNHEY, CDR2 SMNVEV (reference sequence). Trimming left V 3 bases short and J 4 bases short, with 12 bases between. The CDR3 spells CASSFVQGITEAFF. CDR3 nucleotide sequence: TGTGCCAGCAGTTTCGTACAGGGAATCACTGAAGCTTTCTTT.

This chain's CDR3 is CASADRGRHTDTQYF. The DNA for the CDR3 is TGTGCCAGCGCGGACAGGGGTCGTCATACAGATACGCAGTATTTT. The chain employs TRBV7-6 and TRBJ2-3; 9 nucleotides line up with TRBD1. V shed 8 bases, J shed 3 bases, and the junction held 9 bases outside the gene matches. The CDR3 has 15 residues. Germline-derived CDR1 and CDR2 are SGHVS and FNYEAQ.

This chain links TRBV9 with TRBJ2-7; TRBD1 agrees at 10 bases. Germline loops: CDR1 SGDLS, CDR2 YYNGEE. The CDR3 totals 16 residues. Trimming at V came to 3 bases and at J to 2 bases, leaving 8 bases not matched to a gene. CDR3 in DNA: TGTGCCAGCAGCGATTCCCGGGACAGGGGAACCTACGAGCAGTACTTC. Protein product: CASSDSRDRGTYEQYF. The full variable domain, completed using reference TRBV9 and TRBJ2-7, is DSGVTQTPKHLITATGQRVTLRCSPRSGDLSVYWYQQSLDQGLQFLIQYYNGEERAKGNILERFSAQQFPDLHSELNLSSLELGDSALYFCASSDSRDRGTYEQYFGPGTRLTVT.

This clone was observed a few times. V and J are TRBV4-1 and TRBJ2-7, with D possibly being TRBD2 (5 bases). With 0 bases removed from V and 0 bases from J, the gap between germline ends came to 9 bases. This CDR3 is 15 amino acids long. Germline V gene lookup returns CDR1 MGHRA and CDR2 YSYEKL. CDR3 sequence reads: CASSQDDGVSYEQYV. The CDR3 DNA follows: TGCGCCAGCAGCCAAGACGACGGGGTCTCCTACGAGCAGTACGTC.

The rearrangement joins TRBV19 to TRBJ2-1; D may be TRBD1 (5 bases). Trimming shortened V by 3 bases and J by 12 bases, and 18 bases separated the two germline ends. CDR1 is LNHDA, CDR2 SQIVND, per germline (reference sequence). This CDR3 is built from 14 residues. CDR3 nucleotide sequence: TGTGCCAGTAGTATTTCTCGACAAGGCCAGGGGCAGTTCTTC. As protein: CASSISRQGQGQFF. The variable domain in full, completed from reference TRBV19 and TRBJ2-1, reads DGGITQSPKYLFRKEGQNVTLSCEQNLNHDAMYWYRQDPGQGLRLIYYSQIVNDFQKGDIAEGYSVSREKKESFPLTVTSAQKNPTAFYLCASSISRQGQGQFFGPGTRLTVL.

Points on this clone: One junction end does not reproduce the germline sequence, and a read error may be involved. The genes are TRBV4-3 and TRBJ1-2; D perhaps matches TRBD1 (6 bases). The CDR3 length is 16 residues. Germline V lookup: CDR1 LGHNA, CDR2 YSLEER. CDR3 bases: TGCGCCAGCAGCCAAGCGTGGGGGGGGCGAAACTATGGCCACACCTTC. Protein: CASSQAWGGRNYGHTF.

This clone was counted between two and nine times. The genes are TRBV13 and TRBJ2-1; D is possibly TRBD2 (5 bases). The length of the CDR3 is 12 residues. V lost 5 bases and J lost 6, with 8 bases in between. The germline CDR1 and CDR2 sequences are PRHDT and FYEKMQ (reference sequence). CDR3: CASSPSFNEQFF. CDR3 nucleotides: TGTGCCAGCAGCCCTAGCTTCAATGAGCAGTTCTTC.

The chain carries TRBV6-5 and TRBJ2-7; D is possibly TRBD2 (5 bases). Germline CDR1 MNHEY, CDR2 SVGAGI. The CDR3 covers 15 residues. V lost 6 bases to trimming and J lost 4 bases, with 19 bases between them. CDR3 nucleotide sequence: TGTGCCAGCAGCTACACCCCGTCGGGGTCTTACGAGCAGTACTTC. Residues: CASSYTPSGSYEQYF.

The chain uses TRBV7-9 and TRBJ2-5; D gene ambiguous. Germline V gene lookup returns CDR1 SEHNR and CDR2 FQNEAQ (reference sequence). Trimming removed 6 bases from V and 2 bases from J, with 7 bases in between. The CDR3 has 12 residues. DNA for the CDR3: TGTGCCAGCAGGGCAAATCAAGAGACCCAGTACTTC. Translation: CASRANQETQYF.

The V gene is TRBV9, the J gene TRBJ2-5; 10 bases are shared with TRBD2. The CDR3 spans 16 residues. CDR1 and CDR2 from the germline V gene are SGDLS and YYNGEE. The V segment lost 0 bases and the J segment 5 bases; nucleotides outside the gene matches: 7. The CDR3 here is CASSVGSGGAMETQYF. Written as DNA, the CDR3 is TGTGCCAGCAGCGTAGGAAGCGGGGGGGCCATGGAGACCCAGTACTTC.